In its sample, the clone carrying this T cell receptor beta chain was seen many times. What it binds is not known. V lost 5 bases to trimming and J lost 4 bases, with 8 bases between them. The CDR3 contains 11 residues. Germline V gene sequence: CDR1 SQVTM, CDR2 ANQGSEA. The record originates from a study of early T cells in non-severe SARS-CoV-2 infection. Study summary: Bulk RNA from unsorted whole blood was sequenced; chains were unpaired.

The protocol attached unique molecular identifiers to individual cDNA molecules. TCRdb redid the calling of the 5' RACE reads with MiXCR, one entry per CDR3 protein. The table has about 50,000 distinct CDR3 sequences, 11% seen once. Study results and caveats: VDJdb-based matching was biased toward anti-spike CD8 responses and missed private and CD4 specificities.

The chain combines TRBV29-1 with TRBJ2-5; no reliable D call. Material for sequencing was whole blood. This TCR was recovered from an adult who was a healthcare worker with PCR-confirmed SARS-CoV-2 infection or an uninfected control (not recorded which). CDR3 DNA sequence: TGCAGCGTTAGCAGTCTAGAGACCCAGTACTTC. This encodes CSVSSLETQYF. The entire variable domain, with the rest obtained from reference TRBV29-1 and TRBJ2-5, is as follows: SAVISQKPSRDICQRGTSLTIQCQVDSQVTMMFWYRQQPGQSLTLIATANQGSEATYESGFVIDKFPISRPNLTFSTLTVSNMSPEDSSIYLCSVSSLETQYFGPGTRLLVL.